The entry that follows covers one T cell receptor beta chain sequence. Repertoires were generated with immunoSEQ multiplex PCR, while TCRdb's copy carries only in-frame clones and drops some. The sample includes 650,000 to 750,000 clones, more than 70% of them seen just once. The data stem from a study of shared clonotypes between healthy human individuals. Sequencing was done on a sample of memory CD4+ T cells sorted from blood. The sample's subset: CD45RA-negative fraction. This TCR was recovered from a woman in her 30s in good health.

The CDR3 loop is CASSPSSGNTIYF. The DNA for the CDR3 is TGCGCCAGCAGTCCCAGCTCTGGAAACACCATATATTTT. The chain has TRBV10-1 and TRBJ1-3; D not certain. This CDR3 spans 13 amino acids. In germline, CDR1 is WNHNN, CDR2 SYGVQD (reference sequence). The V and J ends lost 5 bases and 0 bases respectively, with 5 bases between them.